This T cell receptor (beta chain) was profiled in a study of blood T cells in healthy people across ages. With V trimmed by 0 bases and J by 2 bases, 6 bases remained unmatched. CDR3 size: 16 residues. CDR1 and CDR2 (germline): SGHRS, YFSETQ. The second PCR ran roughly 6 to 11 cycles with a sample-barcoded 5' primer and J-beta primers. TCRdb analysed the 5' RACE reads with MiXCR anew, one entry per CDR3 protein. The repertoire holds approximately 940,000 distinct CDR3 sequences, with roughly 48% as singletons. The sequence came from a man aged 30-40 years in good health. The source material was blood. The chain employs TRBV5-1 and TRBJ2-3, with TRBD2 identical over 7 bases. The DNA of the CDR3 is TGCGCCAGCAGCTTGGCGACTAGCCGAATCACAGATACGCAGTATTTT. This translates into CASSLATSRITDTQYF.